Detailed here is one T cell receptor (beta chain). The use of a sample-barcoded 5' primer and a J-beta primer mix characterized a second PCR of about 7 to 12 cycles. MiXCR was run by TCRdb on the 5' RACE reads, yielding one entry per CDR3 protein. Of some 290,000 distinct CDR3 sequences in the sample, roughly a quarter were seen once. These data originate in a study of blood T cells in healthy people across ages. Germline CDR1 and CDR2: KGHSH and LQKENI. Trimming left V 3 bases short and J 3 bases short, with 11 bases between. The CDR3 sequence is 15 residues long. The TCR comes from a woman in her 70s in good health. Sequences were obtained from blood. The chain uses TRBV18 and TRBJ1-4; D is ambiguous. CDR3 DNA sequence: TGTGCCAGCTCACCGGGTTACGGCTCTAATGAAAAACTGTTTTTT. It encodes CASSPGYGSNEKLFF.